The 21 T cell receptor beta chains in this list originate from one sample, sequenced in a study of glioma-infiltrating T cells. TCR alpha and beta CDR3 regions were amplified from RNA using iRepertoire nested multiplex PCR. TCRdb used MiXCR to reprocess the multiplex PCR reads, holding one entry per CDR3 protein. Here the sample spans more than 300,000 distinct CDR3 sequences, 35% to 45% being singletons. The sample taken for sequencing was glioma tissue, nonneoplastic brain tissue, or PBMCs (not recorded which). Receptors were obtained from a human donor with low-grade glioma or glioblastoma, undergoing nonglioma brain surgery, or in good health (not recorded which).

Here the CDR3 DNA reads TGTGCCAGCAGTTTGGTAGGGAACAATTCACCCCTCCACTTT. Its protein is CASSLVGNNSPLHF. The chain combines TRBV12-3 or TRBV12-4 with TRBJ1-6; D uncertain. V gave up 3 bases and J gave up 7 bases, with 10 bases separating them. The CDR3 spans 14 residues.

The chain carries TRBV7-6 and TRBJ1-1; D gene uncertain. Germline CDR1 SGHVS, CDR2 FNYEAQ. The CDR3 has 19 amino acids. V was cut by 1 base and J by 0 bases, with 21 bases left in between. CDR3 nucleotides: TGTGCCAGCAGCTTAGTTTATCTTCCAGAGATTCACATGAACACTGAAGCTTTCTTT. Amino acids: CASSLVYLPEIHMNTEAFF.

This clonotype was observed a handful of times. The chain carries TRBV4-3 and TRBJ2-7; TRBD2 matches at 11 bases. Per germline, CDR1 LGHNA and CDR2 YSLEER. Losses at the gene ends were 1 base for V and 2 bases for J; bases not matched to a gene: 7. The CDR3 loop spans 17 amino acids. In DNA, the CDR3 is TGCGCCAGCAGCCAAGGGGCCGGGACTAGCGGCACCTACGAGCAGTACTTC. Amino acid sequence: CASSQGAGTSGTYEQYF.

The table lists this clonotype with a few counts. The chain employs TRBV10-2 and TRBJ1-1; no firm D call. The germline V gene has CDR1 WSHSY and CDR2 SAAADI. CDR3 length: 12 residues. V gave up 2 bases and J gave up 5 bases, with 6 bases separating them. The CDR3 loop is CASSELKTEAFF. DNA for the CDR3: TGCGCCAGCAGTGAGCTAAAGACTGAAGCTTTCTTT.

This sequence joins TRBV28 and TRBJ2-6, with no clear D. CDR3 length: 14 amino acids. CDR1 and CDR2 from the germline V gene are MDHEN and SYDVKM. V lost 6 bases, J lost 0 bases, and 6 bases lay in between. The CDR3 nucleotides read TGTGCCAGCAGACATTCCTCTGGGGCCAACGTCCTGACTTTC. Protein sequence: CASRHSSGANVLTF.

This clonotype was observed at least ten times. The chain recombines TRBV4-1 with TRBJ1-1; D is perhaps TRBD1 (5 bases). The CDR3 is 13 residues long. V was cut by 4 bases and J by 9 bases, with 15 bases left in between. Per the germline V gene, CDR1 is MGHRA and CDR2 is YSYEKL. CDR3 DNA sequence: TGCGCCAGCAGCCGGCTGGGACTCCCCAAAGCTTTCTTT. Protein: CASSRLGLPKAFF.

Comments on this clonotype: A much larger clone sits a single nucleotide away, making a read error possible. J is TRBJ2-7 and V is TRBV7-6, with unresolved D. Germline V gene lookup returns CDR1 SGHVS and CDR2 FNYEAQ. The CDR3 runs to 13 residues. Trimming took 4 bases from V and 0 from J, leaving 7 bases between them. CDR3 DNA: TGTGCCAGCAGCTCTCCCCTCTCCTACGAGCAGTACTTC. It translates to CASSSPLSYEQYF.

Ten or more counts support this clonotype. V and J are TRBV27 and TRBJ1-2; 7 bases agree with TRBD1. The CDR3 is made up of 15 amino acids. Trimming removed 2 bases from V and 4 bases from J; junction bases left unmatched: 7. CDR1 is MNHEY and CDR2 is SMNVEV in the germline V gene (reference sequence). The CDR3 nucleotides read TGTGCCAGCAGTTTAAGAGGGGGCCTTGTCTATGGCTACACCTTC. Its protein product is CASSLRGGLVYGYTF.

The chain recombines TRBV10-3 with TRBJ2-1; 9 bases map to TRBD1. The V segment lost 2 bases and the J segment 9 bases; nucleotides outside the gene matches: 5. The CDR3 has 14 residues. From germline, CDR1 is ENHRY and CDR2 SYGVKD. The CDR3 loop reads CAISEVQGAVEQFF. CDR3 sequence (DNA): TGTGCCATCAGTGAGGTACAGGGGGCTGTTGAGCAGTTCTTC.

DNA of the CDR3: TGTGCCAGCAGCTTGGCTAGCGGGGACTACGAGCAGTACTTC. As protein: CASSLASGDYEQYF. V usage is TRBV5-5 and J usage is TRBJ2-7, with 9 bases identical to TRBD2. The CDR3 is 14 amino acids. The V gene's germline CDR1 is SGHKS and CDR2 YYEKEE (reference sequence). Germline trimming cut 0 bases from V and 3 bases from J; bases unmatched to any gene: 1.

V is TRBV15 and J is TRBJ2-3, with D perhaps TRBD2 (6 bases). Per the germline V gene, CDR1 is LNHNV and CDR2 is YYDKDF (reference sequence). The ends were cut back, 4 bases at V and 4 bases at J, with 15 bases in the middle. The CDR3 covers 15 residues. This CDR3 is CATSTPPPGADTQYF. The CDR3 DNA reads TGTGCCACCAGCACCCCCCCTCCGGGGGCAGATACGCAGTATTTT.

The chain carries TRBV20-1 and TRBJ1-1; a possible D gene is TRBD1 (5 bases). The CDR3 sequence is 13 residues long. V was clipped by 6 bases and J by 5 bases, with 16 bases between them. Per the germline V gene, CDR1 is DFQATT and CDR2 is SNEGSKA (reference sequence). CDR3 nucleotide sequence: TGCAGTGCCTTCGCACGGGGGAGGACTGAAGCTTTCTTT. Its translation: CSAFARGRTEAFF.

This clonotype was seen only a few times. The rearrangement links TRBV7-2 to TRBJ1-4; D not certain. CDR1 is SGHTA, CDR2 FQGNSA, per germline. This CDR3 has 13 amino acids. Trimming cost V 3 bases and J 6 bases, with 8 bases left between them. The CDR3 DNA sequence: TGTGCCAGCAGCTTCCGGGTGGATGAAAAACTGTTTTTT. Translated: CASSFRVDEKLFF. Using reference TRBV7-2 and TRBJ1-4 for the parts outside the CDR3, the full variable domain is GAGVSQSPSNKVTEKGKDVELRCDPISGHTALYWYRQSLGQGLEFLIYFQGNSAPDKSGLPSDRFSAERTGGSVSTLTIQRTQQEDSAVYLCASSFRVDEKLFFGSGTQLSVL.

Worth noting for this clonotype: A read error is possible here, since a much larger clone lies one base away. The chain has TRBV25-1 and TRBJ1-6; no clear D gene. CDR3 length: 14 residues. The germline gives CDR1 MGHDK, CDR2 SYGVNS. For the CDR3, the DNA is TGTGCCAGCAGTATTGGCACGGATAATTCACCCCTCTACTTT. This translates into CASSIGTDNSPLYF.

DNA of the CDR3: TGTGCCAGCAGTTACTCTTCCGACACCGGGGAGACCCAGTACTTC. Amino acid sequence: CASSYSSDTGETQYF. This chain connects TRBV6-2 or TRBV6-3 to TRBJ2-5; D unresolved. CDR3 length: 15 amino acids. CDR1 is MNHEY and CDR2 is SVGEGT in the germline V gene. Trimming took 0 bases from V and 5 from J, leaving 13 bases between them.

This chain joins TRBV5-4 and TRBJ1-1; D is possibly TRBD1 (6 bases). V shed 4 bases and J shed 5 bases, with 15 bases lying between them. The CDR3 covers 14 residues. Germline CDR1 SGHNT, CDR2 YYREEE (reference sequence). The DNA of the CDR3 is TGTGCCAGCAGCGAACCTAAGGGGGGGACTGAAGCTTTCTTT. It yields the protein CASSEPKGGTEAFF.

This clonotype has just a few counts. The V and J genes are TRBV7-2 and TRBJ2-4; 7 bases are shared with TRBD1. The CDR3 is made up of 15 amino acids. Looked up from germline, CDR1 is SGHTA and CDR2 is FQGNSA. V was pared by 5 bases and J by 0 bases, with 4 bases of the junction left unmatched. CDR3 loop: CASSPDRAAKNIQYF. In DNA, the CDR3 is TGTGCCAGCAGCCCCGACAGGGCAGCCAAAAACATTCAGTACTTC.

This clonotype has a handful of counts. The chain joins TRBV5-1 to TRBJ1-1, with D possibly matching TRBD1 (5 bases). The CDR3 is 15 residues long. Germline V gives CDR1 SGHRS, CDR2 YFSETQ. The ends were cut back, 0 bases at V and 5 bases at J, with 14 bases in the middle. The CDR3 protein is CASSLEAKGSTEAFF. For the CDR3, the DNA is TGCGCCAGCAGCTTGGAGGCCAAGGGGAGTACTGAAGCTTTCTTT.

This clonotype was counted between two and nine times. The V gene is TRBV10-3, the J gene TRBJ2-3, with D unclear. The CDR3 loop spans 12 amino acids. The germline V gene encodes CDR1 ENHRY and CDR2 SYGVKD. V shed 6 bases and J shed 6 bases, with 10 bases lying between them. The chain's CDR3 is CAISQTRDTQYF. The CDR3 DNA follows: TGTGCCATCAGCCAGACTCGTGATACGCAGTATTTT.

In regard to this clonotype: Germline and junction disagree at one end, which may indicate a read error. The V call is TRBV20-1, the J call TRBJ2-2; D is undetermined. The germline V gene has CDR1 DFQATT and CDR2 SNEGSKA (reference sequence). The CDR3 has 14 residues. CDR3 sequence reads: CSGFGGTNIGELFF. The CDR3 DNA reads as TGCAGTGGCTTCGGCGGAACGAACATCGGGGAGCTGTTTTTT.

The sample holds many counts of this clonotype. The rearrangement links TRBV7-2 to TRBJ2-3; the D is unclear. From germline, CDR1 is SGHTA and CDR2 FQGNSA. V was cut by 6 bases and J by 2 bases, with 12 bases left in between. This CDR3 is 14 amino acids long. The CDR3 reads CASSYNGYTDTQYF. The CDR3 DNA follows: TGTGCCAGCAGTTACAACGGATACACAGATACGCAGTATTTT.